The 23 T cell receptor beta chains given below trace back to one sample, sequenced in a study of T cells expressing NK-cell markers. No DNA is given; TCRdb re-called the 5' RACE reads and lists each CDR3 protein once. This table lists fewer than 400,000 distinct CDR3 sequences. Input material: blood T cells: a sorted CD56 or NKG2C T cell subset, CD4+ or CD8+ T cells, or bulk PBMC T cells (not recorded which). These receptors all stem from a woman aged 50 to 60 in good health.

The chain links TRBV27 to TRBJ2-4. In germline, CDR1 is MNHEY, CDR2 SMNVEV (reference sequence). This CDR3 has 13 amino acids. The CDR3 loop is CASSSHGDWIQYF.

V usage is TRBV5-1 and J usage is TRBJ2-1; no DNA is available, so the TRBD2 call from TCRdb remains unchecked. The germline V gene has CDR1 SGHRS and CDR2 YFSETQ. The CDR3 runs 15 residues. CDR3 in amino acids: CASSTPASGLYEQFF. Looking up the rest from reference TRBV5-1 and TRBJ2-1 gives the full variable domain: KAGVTQTPRYLIKTRGQQVTLSCSPISGHRSVSWYQQTPGQGLQFLFEYFSETQRNKGNFPGRFSGRQFSNSRSEMNVSTLELGDSALYLCASSTPASGLYEQFFGPGTRLTVL.

J is TRBJ2-3 and V is TRBV12-3 or TRBV12-4; the TCRdb call, TRBD2, lacks DNA for checking. The CDR3 is 17 amino acids. The chain's CDR3 is CASTLGGRREGADTQYF.

V usage is TRBV5-6 and J usage is TRBJ2-5; the TCRdb call, TRBD1, lacks DNA for checking. The germline gives CDR1 SGHDT, CDR2 YYEEEE. CDR3 length: 13 residues. CDR3: CASSLGQGVTQYF.

V and J are TRBV19 and TRBJ2-4. CDR3 length equals 14 residues. Looked up from germline, CDR1 is LNHDA and CDR2 is SQIVND (reference sequence). The CDR3 protein is CASSIVRGGNIQYF.

The chain carries TRBV6-6 and TRBJ1-5. The CDR3 covers 15 residues. Germline V lookup: CDR1 MNHNY, CDR2 SVGAGI (reference sequence). The CDR3 loop reads CASSYSGQLNQPQHF.

This sequence joins TRBV10-3 and TRBJ1-5; lacking DNA, the TRBD1 call made by TCRdb goes unchecked. There are 19 residues in the CDR3. In germline, CDR1 is ENHRY, CDR2 SYGVKD. The CDR3: CAIIFLGDRTPRSNQPQHF.

The chain links TRBV15 to TRBJ1-6; TCRdb's D call of TRBD1 is untestable without DNA. Germline V lookup: CDR1 LNHNV, CDR2 YYDKDF (reference sequence). The CDR3 length is 14 residues. The CDR3 spells CATSKTGGNSPLHF.

V is TRBV6-1 and J is TRBJ1-1; TCRdb outputs TRBD1, but without DNA this stays unchecked. Germline V gene lookup returns CDR1 MNHNS and CDR2 SASEGT. CDR3 length: 13 residues. The CDR3 sequence is CASTKGQNTEAFF.

This chain connects TRBV10-1 to TRBJ2-1. Germline-derived CDR1 and CDR2 are WNHNN and SYGVQD (reference sequence). This CDR3 is built from 14 residues. The CDR3 sequence: CASSRSLSYNEQFF.

The rearrangement joins TRBV5-1 to TRBJ2-1; the D gene TCRdb calls, TRBD2, cannot be checked with no DNA. The germline V gene has CDR1 SGHRS and CDR2 YFSETQ. The CDR3 runs to 17 residues. CDR3 amino acids: CASSLAPGLAFSNEQFF.

This rearrangement joins TRBV12-3 or TRBV12-4 to TRBJ2-2; TCRdb reports TRBD1, a call that lacks DNA to check it against. This CDR3 has 14 amino acids. The CDR3 sequence is CASLPGWVGGELFF.

This chain links TRBV14 with TRBJ1-1. The CDR3 totals 12 residues. From germline, CDR1 is SGHDN and CDR2 FVKESK. CDR3 residues: CASSQVAFEAFF.

The chain links TRBV6-1 to TRBJ2-3; the TCRdb D gene call, TRBD1, has no DNA to confirm it. CDR1 and CDR2 (germline): MNHNS, SASEGT. CDR3 length: 13 residues. This CDR3 reads CASRPPLEVTQYF.

This rearrangement joins TRBV5-1 to TRBJ1-1. The CDR3 has 16 residues. Germline V gives CDR1 SGHRS, CDR2 YFSETQ. CDR3: CASSSAGLGSVTEAFF.

This chain joins TRBV12-3 or TRBV12-4 and TRBJ1-5; the TCRdb D gene call, TRBD1, has no DNA to confirm it. The CDR3 has 14 residues. The CDR3 protein is CASRPSGVNQPQHF.

The V call is TRBV12-3 or TRBV12-4, the J call TRBJ2-4; the D call of TRBD1 rests on TCRdb alone, since no DNA is present to check it. The CDR3 sequence is 14 residues long. The CDR3 spells CASSLLGGENIQYF.

V is TRBV12-3 or TRBV12-4 and J is TRBJ2-1; checking the TCRdb D call of TRBD2 is not possible without DNA. The CDR3 length is 12 residues. The CDR3 is CASSFGGYEQFF.

The V call is TRBV7-9, the J call TRBJ2-4; TCRdb lists TRBD1, though no DNA is available to test this call. Germline V gene lookup returns CDR1 SEHNR and CDR2 FQNEAQ (reference sequence). The CDR3 contains 11 residues. This CDR3 reads CASSPGGIQYF.

The J gene is TRBJ1-4, the V gene TRBV5-5. The CDR3 has 14 residues. Germline lookup yields CDR1 SGHKS and CDR2 YYEKEE (reference sequence). Here the CDR3 reads CASSLGGLEEKLFF.

The chain recombines TRBV20-1 with TRBJ2-7; the TCRdb D gene call, TRBD1, has no DNA to confirm it. In germline, CDR1 is DFQATT, CDR2 SNEGSKA (reference sequence). The CDR3 spans 13 residues. The CDR3 is CSAGGQNGYEQYF.

The V gene is TRBV12-3 or TRBV12-4, the J gene TRBJ1-6; TCRdb reports TRBD1, a call that lacks DNA to check it against. CDR3 size: 14 residues. The CDR3 is CASNQGAWNSPLHF.

The rearrangement uses TRBV6-6 and TRBJ2-7; checking the TCRdb D call of TRBD2 is not possible without DNA. CDR3 size: 13 residues. CDR1 and CDR2 (germline): MNHNY, SVGAGI (reference sequence). CDR3 sequence reads: CASSYGTLGEQYF.